These 14 T cell receptor beta chains were all obtained from the same sample, sequenced in a study of cytomegalovirus exposure and HLA in healthy donors. The PCR employed 60 Vbeta primers together with 13 Jbeta primers. Libraries were prepared by immunoSEQ multiplex PCR; TCRdb keeps only in-frame clonotypes and omits some of them. Of about 140,000 clones in the sample, 79% were seen once. The specimen sequenced was PBMCs. The receptors stem from a female donor in good health and CMV-seronegative.

The chain combines TRBV29-1 with TRBJ2-7, with D possibly matching TRBD2 (5 bases). The V end was cut by 0 bases, the J end by 4 bases, with 16 bases between. The CDR3 has 15 amino acids. Germline V gives CDR1 SQVTM, CDR2 ANQGSEA. This CDR3 is CSVEDPEGVAYEQYF. The CDR3 DNA sequence: TGCAGCGTTGAAGACCCCGAGGGAGTTGCTTACGAGCAGTACTTC.

V gene TRBV30 combines with J gene TRBJ1-1, with a tentative D call TRBD1 (6 bases). V dropped 7 bases and J dropped 5 bases, with 17 bases sitting between them. CDR1 is GTSNPN and CDR2 is SVGIG in the germline V gene (reference sequence). The CDR3 spans 13 residues. In DNA, the CDR3 is TGTGCCTCCATTTTGGAGGGGGGGACTGAAGCTTTCTTT. Amino acid sequence: CASILEGGTEAFF.

The rearrangement uses TRBV7-6 and TRBJ2-5; the match to TRBD2 covers 12 bases. The CDR3 length is 15 residues. Germline V gene sequence: CDR1 SGHVS, CDR2 FNYEAQ. J gave up 4 bases and V 5 bases, and 5 bases lay outside the gene matches. CDR3 residues: CASSAASGGGETQYF. CDR3 bases: TGTGCCAGCAGCGCGGCTAGCGGGGGGGGAGAGACCCAGTACTTC.

The chain employs TRBV5-5 and TRBJ1-3; 8 nucleotides match TRBD1. The CDR3 contains 14 residues. V shed 3 bases and J 4 bases; nucleotides not matched to a gene: 3. Germline lookup yields CDR1 SGHKS and CDR2 YYEKEE (reference sequence). The CDR3 region is CASSSGTGGNTIYF. In DNA form, the CDR3 reads TGTGCCAGCAGCTCCGGGACAGGAGGAAACACCATATATTTT.

The chain joins TRBV10-2 to TRBJ1-4, with D possibly matching TRBD1 (6 bases). The CDR3 extends over 16 amino acids. Germline CDR1 WSHSY, CDR2 SAAADI. Trimming took off 3 bases at V and 7 bases at J, with 18 bases between the two ends. Here the CDR3 DNA reads TGCGCCAGCAGTGACGCACCGGGGGGCGCGGGTGAAAAACTGTTTTTT. This translates into CASSDAPGGAGEKLFF.

The chain has TRBV28 and TRBJ1-4; D is possibly TRBD1 (6 bases). In germline, CDR1 is MDHEN, CDR2 SYDVKM. Trimming took 6 bases from V and 6 from J, leaving 14 bases between them. The CDR3 loop spans 14 amino acids. The CDR3 here is CASRERGGDEKLFF. In nucleotides, the CDR3 is TGTGCCAGCAGGGAAAGGGGGGGGGATGAAAAACTGTTTTTT.

Notes on this clone: An end of the junction differs from the germline gene, which may be a read error. The rearrangement uses TRBV6-5 and TRBJ2-7; possibly TRBD1 for D (6 bases). The germline V gene has CDR1 MNHEY and CDR2 SVGAGI. The CDR3 extends over 14 amino acids. The DNA for the CDR3 is TGTGCCAGCAAGAGGGACACAGCATCCTGCGAGCAGTACTTC. Translating it yields CASKRDTASCEQYF.

This sequence joins TRBV4-3 and TRBJ2-7; no clear D gene. The germline gives CDR1 LGHNA, CDR2 YSLEER. V lost 0 bases to trimming and J lost 1 base, with 16 bases between them. This CDR3 comprises 17 residues. Written as DNA, the CDR3 is TGCGCCAGCAGCCAAGATCCAAGGAGTTACGGGTCCTACGAGCAGTACTTC. Encoded protein: CASSQDPRSYGSYEQYF.

About this clone itself: The CDR3 does not close with the conserved phenylalanine or tryptophan, likely indicating a read error. The chain uses TRBV27 and TRBJ1-1, with 7 bases matching TRBD1. The CDR3 extends over 17 amino acids. The trim removed 4 bases at V and 5 bases at J, leaving 16 bases unmatched. The germline gives CDR1 MNHEY, CDR2 SMNVEV (reference sequence). For the CDR3, the DNA is TGTGCCAGCAGTTACAGGTGGGGAGTCCAGGGGGTGACTGAAGCTTTCCTT. This gives the protein CASSYRWGVQGVTEAFL.

The chain carries TRBV28 and TRBJ1-1, with TRBD1 as a possible D gene (6 bases). CDR1 is MDHEN, CDR2 SYDVKM, per germline. V was cut by 6 bases and J by 7 bases, with 18 bases left in between. There are 14 residues in the CDR3. The CDR3 region is CASRTGGQFGEAFF. The DNA for the CDR3 is TGTGCCAGCAGGACGGGGGGGCAGTTTGGTGAAGCTTTCTTT.

A few counts support this clone. The J gene is TRBJ2-7, the V gene TRBV29-1, with 9 bases identical to TRBD1. Germline V gene sequence: CDR1 SQVTM, CDR2 ANQGSEA. The CDR3 contains 14 residues. V lost 4 bases and J lost 3; bases outside the gene matches: 7. Here the CDR3 DNA reads TGCAGCGTTGCAAGGACAGGGGAAGGCTACGAGCAGTACTTC. Translated: CSVARTGEGYEQYF.

The rearrangement joins TRBV7-8 to TRBJ2-1, with 10 bases lining up with TRBD2. The ends lost 0 bases at V and 6 bases at J; junction bases unmatched: 5. The length of the CDR3 is 16 residues. Germline-derived CDR1 and CDR2 are SGHVS and FQNEAQ. CDR3 coding DNA: TGTGCCAGCAGCTTAGCGGAGACTAGCGGGTTCAATGAGCAGTTCTTC. It codes for CASSLAETSGFNEQFF.

This chain joins TRBV28 and TRBJ2-1; 8 bases align to TRBD1. In germline, CDR1 is MDHEN, CDR2 SYDVKM. CDR3 length equals 14 residues. J gave up 7 bases and V 5 bases, and 7 bases lay outside the gene matches. Written as DNA, the CDR3 is TGTGCCAGCAGTCCAGGGACAGGTGGGAATGAGCAGTTCTTC. This gives the protein CASSPGTGGNEQFF. Complete variable domain (other parts from reference TRBV28 and TRBJ2-1): DVKVTQSSRYLVKRTGEKVFLECVQDMDHENMFWYRQDPGLGLRLIYFSYDVKMKEKGDIPEGYSVSREKKERFSLILESASTNQTSMYLCASSPGTGGNEQFFGPGTRLTVL.

V and J are TRBV10-3 and TRBJ1-1, with TRBD1 matching 7 bases. This CDR3 contains 14 residues. CDR1 and CDR2 (germline): ENHRY, SYGVKD. The CDR3 DNA sequence: TGTGCTGTTTTTTCGGGACAGTGGAACACTGAAGCTTTCTTT. This translates into CAVFSGQWNTEAFF.